The rows below give T cell receptor beta chains drawn from one sample of a study of cytomegalovirus exposure and HLA in healthy donors. Produced via immunoSEQ multiplex PCR; TCRdb's table is partial and in-frame only. The sample lists about 170,000 clones, approximately 79% occurring once. The sample comprised PBMCs. Every receptor here comes from a male donor in good health and CMV-seronegative. CDR3s include the opening cysteine and the closing phenylalanine or tryptophan. Each record gives: J gene, clone size, V gene, CDR3 protein. Size values are once, few and many counts, or a class for expanded clones, and some rows have none.

TRBJ2-1 | NA | TRBV9 | CASSPLAASYNEQFF
TRBJ2-2 | NA | TRBV7-8 | CASSGAGTGDTGELFF
TRBJ1-1 | few | TRBV5-1 | CASSLALENTEAFF
TRBJ2-1 | NA | TRBV18 | CASSPSGGYNEQFF
TRBJ2-1 | NA | TRBV2 | CASRRTGLMSSYNEQFF
TRBJ1-1 | NA | TRBV6-4 | CASSEQGGGTEAFF
TRBJ1-4 | NA | TRBV19 | CATRDTANEKLFF
TRBJ2-2 | NA | TRBV10-3 | CAIKGAGNTGELFF
TRBJ1-2 | NA | TRBV2 | CASSETLRDRDGYTF
TRBJ1-1 | once | TRBV15 | CATSRTSNTEAFF
TRBJ2-7 | NA | TRBV30 | CACQPGGLRALPRF
TRBJ2-7 | NA | TRBV19 | CASSIDLGPVGLYEQYF
TRBJ2-7 | NA | TRBV7-2 | CASSLVVGRTYEQYF
TRBJ2-2 | few | TRBV5-8 | CASGQGFNTGELFF
TRBJ1-1 | NA | TRBV6-1 | CASSTRTEAFF
TRBJ1-1 | NA | TRBV7-9 | CASTPTVEAFF
TRBJ1-4 | NA | TRBV5-1 | CASSSEGDRAEKLFF
TRBJ2-1 | NA | TRBV7-9 | CASSLWASGGLYNEQFF